The 4 T cell receptor beta chains presented below share a single source sample, sequenced in a study of shared clonotypes between healthy human individuals. The protocol was immunoSEQ multiplex PCR, while the TCRdb copy is restricted to in-frame clones and leaves out a portion. This sample has roughly 2,300,000 clones, with approximately 90% found just once. Material for sequencing was naive CD4+ T cells from PBMCs. The subset was: CD45RA+ positively selected. These receptors all stem from a man between 18 and 29 years old in good health. Some clones in this sample may be carry-over from other donors' samples.

The chain combines TRBV25-1 with TRBJ2-7; 8 nucleotides match TRBD2. CDR3 length equals 15 residues. Losses at the gene ends were 6 bases for V and 2 bases for J; bases not matched to a gene: 9. Per germline, CDR1 MGHDK and CDR2 SYGVNS. Here the CDR3 reads CASRDTGGGAYEQYF. The CDR3 region has the DNA TGTGCCAGCAGAGACACGGGGGGGGGTGCCTACGAGCAGTACTTC.

V usage is TRBV4-2 and J usage is TRBJ2-7, with a tentative D call TRBD2 (6 bases). V lost 1 base to trimming and J lost 3 bases, with 13 bases between them. Germline V gene data show CDR1 as LGHNA and CDR2 as YNFKEQ. The CDR3 extends over 15 amino acids. DNA for the CDR3: TGTGCCAGCAGCCAAGCGGGGACTCCGTTCTACGAGCAGTACTTC. This codes for CASSQAGTPFYEQYF.

The chain has TRBV9 and TRBJ1-2; 7 positions match TRBD1. With 0 bases clipped from V and 1 base from J, the junction kept 3 bases outside the gene matches. Germline-derived CDR1 and CDR2 are SGDLS and YYNGEE. The CDR3 length is 15 residues. The CDR3 loop is CASSVGQGFNYGYTF. The CDR3 nucleotides are TGTGCCAGCAGCGTAGGACAGGGATTTAACTATGGCTACACCTTC.

This clone occurred once. The CDR3, as DNA: TGCGCCAGCAGCTTGGCAGGGGGCTATGAAAAACTGTTTTTT. Translating gives CASSLAGGYEKLFF. This sequence joins TRBV5-1 and TRBJ1-4, with 8 bases aligning to TRBD1. Looked up from germline, CDR1 is SGHRS and CDR2 is YFSETQ. The CDR3 is 14 amino acids. Trimming at V came to 0 bases and at J to 6 bases, leaving 1 base not matched to a gene.